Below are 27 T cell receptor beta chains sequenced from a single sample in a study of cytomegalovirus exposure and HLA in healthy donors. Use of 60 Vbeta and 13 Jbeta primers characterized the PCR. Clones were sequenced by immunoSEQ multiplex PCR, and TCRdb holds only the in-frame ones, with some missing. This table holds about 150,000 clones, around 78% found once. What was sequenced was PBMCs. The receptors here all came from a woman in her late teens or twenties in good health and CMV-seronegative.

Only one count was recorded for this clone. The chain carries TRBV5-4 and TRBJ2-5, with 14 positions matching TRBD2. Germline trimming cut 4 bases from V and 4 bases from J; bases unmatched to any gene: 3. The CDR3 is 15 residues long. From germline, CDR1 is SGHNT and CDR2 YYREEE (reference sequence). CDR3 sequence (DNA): TGTGCCAGCAGCACCGGACTAGCGGGAGGAGAGACCCAGTACTTC. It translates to CASSTGLAGGETQYF.

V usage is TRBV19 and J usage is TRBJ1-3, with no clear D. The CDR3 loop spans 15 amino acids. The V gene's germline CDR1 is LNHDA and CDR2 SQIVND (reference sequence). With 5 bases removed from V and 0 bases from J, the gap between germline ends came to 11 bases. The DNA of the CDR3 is TGTGCCAGTAGTCAATTCCCCGGCTCTGGAAACACCATATATTTT. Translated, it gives CASSQFPGSGNTIYF.

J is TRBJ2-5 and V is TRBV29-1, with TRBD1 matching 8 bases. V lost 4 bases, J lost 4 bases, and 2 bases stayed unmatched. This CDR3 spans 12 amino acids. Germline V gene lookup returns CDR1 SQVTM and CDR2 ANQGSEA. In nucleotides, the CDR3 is TGCAGCGTTGGACAGGGGAGAGAGACCCAGTACTTC. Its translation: CSVGQGRETQYF.

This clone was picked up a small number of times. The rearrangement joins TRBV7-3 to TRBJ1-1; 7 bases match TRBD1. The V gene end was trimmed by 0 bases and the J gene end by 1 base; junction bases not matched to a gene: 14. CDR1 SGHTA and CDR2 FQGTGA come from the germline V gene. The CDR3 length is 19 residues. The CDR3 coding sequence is TGTGCCAGCAGCTTAACAGGGGTCAGGGGGGTCCGTGGGAACACTGAAGCTTTCTTT. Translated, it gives CASSLTGVRGVRGNTEAFF. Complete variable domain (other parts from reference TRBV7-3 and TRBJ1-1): GAGVSQTPSNKVTEKGKYVELRCDPISGHTALYWYRQSLGQGPEFLIYFQGTGAADDSGLPNDRFFAVRPEGSVSTLKIQRTERGDSAVYLCASSLTGVRGVRGNTEAFFGQGTRLTVV.

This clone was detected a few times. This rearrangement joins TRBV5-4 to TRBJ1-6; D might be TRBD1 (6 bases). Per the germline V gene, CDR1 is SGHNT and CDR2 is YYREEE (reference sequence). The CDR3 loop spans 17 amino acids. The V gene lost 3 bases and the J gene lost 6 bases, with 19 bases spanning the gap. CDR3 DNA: TGTGCCAGCAGCTCTTTGACAGGCGGAAGCCCTAATTCACCCCTCCACTTT. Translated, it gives CASSSLTGGSPNSPLHF.

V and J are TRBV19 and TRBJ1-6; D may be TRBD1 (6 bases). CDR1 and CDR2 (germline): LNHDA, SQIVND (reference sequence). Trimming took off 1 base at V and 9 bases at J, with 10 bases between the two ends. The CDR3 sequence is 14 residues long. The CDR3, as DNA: TGTGCCAGTAGTATAGTGGGGACATCTTCACCCCTCCACTTT. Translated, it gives CASSIVGTSSPLHF. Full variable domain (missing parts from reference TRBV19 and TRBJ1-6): DGGITQSPKYLFRKEGQNVTLSCEQNLNHDAMYWYRQDPGQGLRLIYYSQIVNDFQKGDIAEGYSVSREKKESFPLTVTSAQKNPTAFYLCASSIVGTSSPLHFGNGTRLTVT.

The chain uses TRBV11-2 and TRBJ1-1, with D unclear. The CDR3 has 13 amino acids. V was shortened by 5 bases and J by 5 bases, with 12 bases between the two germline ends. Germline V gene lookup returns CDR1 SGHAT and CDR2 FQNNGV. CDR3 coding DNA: TGTGCCAGCAGCCTTACCCTGGAGACTGAAGCTTTCTTT. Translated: CASSLTLETEAFF.

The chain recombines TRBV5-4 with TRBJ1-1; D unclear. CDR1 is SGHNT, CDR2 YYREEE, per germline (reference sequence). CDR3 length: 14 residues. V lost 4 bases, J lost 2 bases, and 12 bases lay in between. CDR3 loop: CASSPPGSNTEAFF. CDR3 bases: TGTGCCAGCAGCCCCCCCGGGTCAAACACTGAAGCTTTCTTT.

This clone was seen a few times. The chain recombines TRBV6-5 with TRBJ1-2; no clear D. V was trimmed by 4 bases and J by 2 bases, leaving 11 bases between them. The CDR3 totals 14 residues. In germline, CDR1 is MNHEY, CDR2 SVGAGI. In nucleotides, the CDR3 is TGTGCCAGCAGTTCCTTACTCAGGAACTATGGCTACACCTTC. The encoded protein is CASSSLLRNYGYTF.

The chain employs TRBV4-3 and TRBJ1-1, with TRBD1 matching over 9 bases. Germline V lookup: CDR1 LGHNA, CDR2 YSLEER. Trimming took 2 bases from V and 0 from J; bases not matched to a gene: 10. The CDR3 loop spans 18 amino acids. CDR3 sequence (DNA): TGCGCCAGCAGCCAAATGGACAGGGGTGGCCTTGTGAACACTGAAGCTTTCTTT. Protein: CASSQMDRGGLVNTEAFF.

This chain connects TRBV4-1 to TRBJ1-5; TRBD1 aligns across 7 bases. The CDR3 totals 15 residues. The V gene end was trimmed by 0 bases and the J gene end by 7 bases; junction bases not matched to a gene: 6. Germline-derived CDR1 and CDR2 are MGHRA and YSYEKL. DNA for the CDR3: TGCGCCAGCAGCCAAGACCGGACAGGACCACAGCCCCAGCATTTT. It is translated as CASSQDRTGPQPQHF.

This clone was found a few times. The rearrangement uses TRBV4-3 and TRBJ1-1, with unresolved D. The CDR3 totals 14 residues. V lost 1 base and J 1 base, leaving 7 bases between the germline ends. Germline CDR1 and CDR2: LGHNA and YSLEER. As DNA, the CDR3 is TGCGCCAGCAGCCAAGTCGACAAGAACACTGAAGCTTTCTTT. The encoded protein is CASSQVDKNTEAFF.

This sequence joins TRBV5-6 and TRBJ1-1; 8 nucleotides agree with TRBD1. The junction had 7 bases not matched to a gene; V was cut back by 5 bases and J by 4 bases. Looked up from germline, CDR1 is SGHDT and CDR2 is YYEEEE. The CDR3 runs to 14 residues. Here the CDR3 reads CASRRTGQFTEAFF. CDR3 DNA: TGTGCCAGCAGACGGACAGGGCAGTTCACTGAAGCTTTCTTT.

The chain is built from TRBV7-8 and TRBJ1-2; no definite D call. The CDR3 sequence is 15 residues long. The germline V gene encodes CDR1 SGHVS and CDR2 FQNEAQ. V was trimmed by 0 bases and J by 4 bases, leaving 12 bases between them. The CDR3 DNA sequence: TGTGCCAGCAGCTTAGCGGGAGGCAGGACCTATGGCTACACCTTC. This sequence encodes CASSLAGGRTYGYTF.

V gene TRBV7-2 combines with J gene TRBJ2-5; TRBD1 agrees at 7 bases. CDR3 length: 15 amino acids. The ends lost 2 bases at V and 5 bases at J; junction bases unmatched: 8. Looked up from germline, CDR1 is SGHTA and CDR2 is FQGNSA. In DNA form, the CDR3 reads TGTGCCAGCAGCTTAAATCTAGTACAGGGGGAGACCCAGTACTTC. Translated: CASSLNLVQGETQYF.

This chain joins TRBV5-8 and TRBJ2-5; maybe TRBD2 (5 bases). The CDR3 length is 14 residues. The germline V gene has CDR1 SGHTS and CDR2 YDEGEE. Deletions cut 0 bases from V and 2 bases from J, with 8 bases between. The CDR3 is CASSLGGFQETQYF. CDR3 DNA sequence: TGTGCCAGCAGCTTGGGCGGGTTTCAAGAGACCCAGTACTTC. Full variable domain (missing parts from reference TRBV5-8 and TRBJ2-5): EAGVTQSPTHLIKTRGQQATLRCSPISGHTSVYWYQQALGLGLQFLLWYDEGEERNRGNFPPRFSGRQFPNYSSELNVNALELEDSALYLCASSLGGFQETQYFGPGTRLLVL.

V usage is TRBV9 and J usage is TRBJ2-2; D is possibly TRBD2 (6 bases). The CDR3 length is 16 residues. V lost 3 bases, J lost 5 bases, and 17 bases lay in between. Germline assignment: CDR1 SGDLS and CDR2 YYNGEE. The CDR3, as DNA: TGTGCCAGCAGCGACCCCCGGGGAGGAGTTACCGGGGAGCTGTTTTTT. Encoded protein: CASSDPRGGVTGELFF.

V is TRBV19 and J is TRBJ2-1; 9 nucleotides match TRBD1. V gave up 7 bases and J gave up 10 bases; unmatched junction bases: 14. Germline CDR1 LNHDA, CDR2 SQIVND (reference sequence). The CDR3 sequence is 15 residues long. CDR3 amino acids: CASTNPGQGYREQFF. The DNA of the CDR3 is TGTGCCAGTACCAACCCAGGACAGGGGTATCGGGAGCAGTTCTTC.

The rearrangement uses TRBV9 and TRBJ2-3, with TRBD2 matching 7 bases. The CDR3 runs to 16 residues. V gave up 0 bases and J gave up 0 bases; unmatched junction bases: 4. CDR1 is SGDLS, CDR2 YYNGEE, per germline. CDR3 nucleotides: TGTGCCAGCAGCGTAGACGGGAGGCACAGCACAGATACGCAGTATTTT. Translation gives CASSVDGRHSTDTQYF. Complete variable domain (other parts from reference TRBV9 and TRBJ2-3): DSGVTQTPKHLITATGQRVTLRCSPRSGDLSVYWYQQSLDQGLQFLIQYYNGEERAKGNILERFSAQQFPDLHSELNLSSLELGDSALYFCASSVDGRHSTDTQYFGPGTRLTVL.

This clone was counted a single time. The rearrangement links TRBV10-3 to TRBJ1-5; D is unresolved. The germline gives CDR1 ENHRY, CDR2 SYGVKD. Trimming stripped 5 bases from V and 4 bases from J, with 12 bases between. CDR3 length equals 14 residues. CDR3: CAISPSGDNQPQHF. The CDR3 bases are TGTGCCATCAGTCCAAGCGGGGATAATCAGCCCCAGCATTTT.

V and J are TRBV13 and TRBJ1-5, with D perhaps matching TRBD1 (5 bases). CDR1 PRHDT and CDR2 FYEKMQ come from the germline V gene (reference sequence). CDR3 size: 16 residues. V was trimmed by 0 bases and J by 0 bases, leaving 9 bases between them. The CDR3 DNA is TGTGCCAGCAGCTTAGGAGCGGGGGTTAGCAATCAGCCCCAGCATTTT. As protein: CASSLGAGVSNQPQHF.

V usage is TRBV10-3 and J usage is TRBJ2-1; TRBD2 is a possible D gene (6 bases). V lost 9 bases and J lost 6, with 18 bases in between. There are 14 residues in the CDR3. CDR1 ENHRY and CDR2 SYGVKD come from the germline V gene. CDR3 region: CAIQPTAGGNEQFF. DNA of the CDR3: TGTGCCATTCAACCGACGGCCGGGGGCAATGAGCAGTTCTTC.

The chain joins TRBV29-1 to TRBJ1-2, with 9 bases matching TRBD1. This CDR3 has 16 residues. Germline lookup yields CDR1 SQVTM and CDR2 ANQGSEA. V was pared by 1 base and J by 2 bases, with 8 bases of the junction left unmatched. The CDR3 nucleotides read TGCAGCGTTGAAGCTCGGGGGACAGGGCGAAACTATGGCTACACCTTC. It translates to CSVEARGTGRNYGYTF.

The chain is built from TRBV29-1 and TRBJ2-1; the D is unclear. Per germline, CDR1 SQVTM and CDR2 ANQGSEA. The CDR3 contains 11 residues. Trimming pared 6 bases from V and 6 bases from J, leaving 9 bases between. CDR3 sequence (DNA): TGCAGCGTAAGAGTTTTCAATGAGCAGTTCTTC. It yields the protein CSVRVFNEQFF.

The CDR3 region is CASSRSPGSSYNSPLHF. The CDR3 DNA sequence: TGCGCCAGCAGCCGAAGTCCGGGTTCTTCCTATAATTCACCCCTCCACTTT. This sequence joins TRBV4-3 and TRBJ1-6; D not resolved. CDR1 is LGHNA, CDR2 YSLEER, per germline. The CDR3 has 17 residues. Between the trimmed V and J ends, which lost 4 bases and 1 base, there was a span of 14 bases.

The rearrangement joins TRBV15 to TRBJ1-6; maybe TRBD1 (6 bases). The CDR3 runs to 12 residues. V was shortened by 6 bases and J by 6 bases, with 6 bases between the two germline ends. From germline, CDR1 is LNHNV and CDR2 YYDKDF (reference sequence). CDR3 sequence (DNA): TGTGCCACCAGACAGGGTAATTCACCCCTCCACTTT. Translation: CATRQGNSPLHF.

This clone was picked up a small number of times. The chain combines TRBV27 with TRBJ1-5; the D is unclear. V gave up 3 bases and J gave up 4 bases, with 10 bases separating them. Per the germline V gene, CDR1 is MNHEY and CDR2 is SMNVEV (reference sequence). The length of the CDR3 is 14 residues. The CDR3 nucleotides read TGTGCCAGCAGTTTGATGGGCAGAAATCAGCCCCAGCATTTT. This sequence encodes CASSLMGRNQPQHF.